The present entry profiles one TCR beta chain with its context. Its cognate antigen is unknown. This sample's time point: cycle 4 day 1 (C4D1), after six to seven weeks of nivolumab. Each and every patient relapsed after autologous stem cell transplantation, and patients got differing brentuximab vedotin exposure. Clones were sequenced by immunoSEQ multiplex PCR, and TCRdb holds only the in-frame ones, with some missing. The sample has 20,000 or so clones, approximately 80% seen once. The data derive from a study of PD-1 blockade in classical Hodgkin lymphoma. General study results and limits: CD8+ TCR diversity did not rise significantly by C4D1, unlike CD4+. The diversity seen at baseline in complete responders resembled that of newly diagnosed patients. A reduction in baseline TCR diversity was reportedly seen in newly diagnosed patients relative to healthy donors.

Sample: peripheral blood mononuclear cells (PBMCs), taken before the fourth cycle of nivolumab. This receptor was taken from a human donor with classical Hodgkin lymphoma.

CDR3 amino acids: CASSLVPFEAFF. The CDR3 nucleotides read TGTGCCAGCAGTTTAGTGCCCTTTGAAGCTTTCTTT. The rearrangement links TRBV28 to TRBJ1-1; D is unclear. Germline V gene sequence: CDR1 MDHEN, CDR2 SYDVKM. CDR3 length: 12 residues. With 2 bases removed from V and 7 bases from J, the gap between germline ends came to 8 bases.